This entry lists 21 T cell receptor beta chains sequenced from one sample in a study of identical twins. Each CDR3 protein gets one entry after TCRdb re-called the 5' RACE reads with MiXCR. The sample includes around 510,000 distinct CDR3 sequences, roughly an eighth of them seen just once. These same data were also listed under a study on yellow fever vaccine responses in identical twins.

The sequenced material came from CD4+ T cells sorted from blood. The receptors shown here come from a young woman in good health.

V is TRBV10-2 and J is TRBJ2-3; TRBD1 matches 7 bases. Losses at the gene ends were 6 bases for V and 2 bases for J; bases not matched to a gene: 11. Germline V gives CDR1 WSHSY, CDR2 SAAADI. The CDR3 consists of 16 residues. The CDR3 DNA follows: TGCGCCAGCAGCCCGGGACAGTTGTTCTACACAGATACGCAGTATTTT. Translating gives CASSPGQLFYTDTQYF.

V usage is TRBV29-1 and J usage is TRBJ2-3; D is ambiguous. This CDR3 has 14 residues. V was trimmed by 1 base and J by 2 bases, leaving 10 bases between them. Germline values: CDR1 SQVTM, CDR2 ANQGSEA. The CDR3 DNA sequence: TGCAGCGTTGAAGGACGGAGAACCACAGATACGCAGTATTTT. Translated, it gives CSVEGRRTTDTQYF.

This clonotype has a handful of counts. The CDR3: CASNRLGGYEQYF. The CDR3 DNA is TGTGCCAGCAACCGGCTTGGGGGGTACGAGCAGTACTTC. This chain uses TRBV7-2 with TRBJ2-7, with a tentative D call TRBD2 (6 bases). CDR3 length: 13 amino acids. The germline V gene encodes CDR1 SGHTA and CDR2 FQGNSA. Trimming removed 7 bases at V and 4 bases at J, with 14 bases between.

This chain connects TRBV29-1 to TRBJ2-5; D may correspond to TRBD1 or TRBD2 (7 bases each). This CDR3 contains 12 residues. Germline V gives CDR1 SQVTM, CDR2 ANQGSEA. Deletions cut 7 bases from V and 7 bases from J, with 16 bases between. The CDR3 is CSAHQGEGTQYF. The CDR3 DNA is TGCAGCGCTCACCAGGGGGAGGGGACCCAGTACTTC.

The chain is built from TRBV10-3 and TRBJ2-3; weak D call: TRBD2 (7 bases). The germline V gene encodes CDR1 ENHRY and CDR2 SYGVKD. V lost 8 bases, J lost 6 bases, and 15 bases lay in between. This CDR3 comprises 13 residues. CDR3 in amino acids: CAIARGGGDTQYF. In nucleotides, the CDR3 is TGTGCCATCGCTAGGGGGGGAGGCGATACGCAGTATTTT.

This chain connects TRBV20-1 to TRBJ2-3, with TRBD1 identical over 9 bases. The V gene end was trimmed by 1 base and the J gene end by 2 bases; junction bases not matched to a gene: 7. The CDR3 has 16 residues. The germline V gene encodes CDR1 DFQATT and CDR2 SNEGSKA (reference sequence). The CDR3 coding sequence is TGCAGTGCTAGAGGTAGAACAGGGGGCTCCACAGATACGCAGTATTTT. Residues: CSARGRTGGSTDTQYF.

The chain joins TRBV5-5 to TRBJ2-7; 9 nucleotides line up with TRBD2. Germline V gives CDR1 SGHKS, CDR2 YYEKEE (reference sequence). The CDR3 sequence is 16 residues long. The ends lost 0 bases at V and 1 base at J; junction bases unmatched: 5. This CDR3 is CASSLDWTSASYEQYF. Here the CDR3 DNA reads TGTGCCAGCAGCTTGGATTGGACTAGCGCGTCCTACGAGCAGTACTTC.

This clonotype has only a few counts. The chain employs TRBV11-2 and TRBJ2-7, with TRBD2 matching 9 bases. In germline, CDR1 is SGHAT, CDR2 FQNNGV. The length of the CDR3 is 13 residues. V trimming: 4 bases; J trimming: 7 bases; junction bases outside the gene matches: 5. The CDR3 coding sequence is TGTGCCAGCAGCTCCCTAGCGGGAAGGGAGCAGTACTTC. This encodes CASSSLAGREQYF.

This CDR3 is CASSLGRGGRAGEQYF. The CDR3 DNA is TGTGCCAGCAGCTTAGGAAGAGGGGGGAGGGCGGGCGAGCAGTACTTC. The V call is TRBV7-2, the J call TRBJ2-7; TRBD2 might be the D (7 bases). This CDR3 contains 16 residues. Germline assignment: CDR1 SGHTA and CDR2 FQGNSA. V lost 1 base to trimming and J lost 6 bases, with 19 bases between them.

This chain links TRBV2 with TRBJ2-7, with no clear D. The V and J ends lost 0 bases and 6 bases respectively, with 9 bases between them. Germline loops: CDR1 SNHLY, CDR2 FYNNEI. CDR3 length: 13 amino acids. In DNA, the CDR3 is TGTGCCAGCAGTGAAGCGTCACGGAGCGAGCAGTACTTC. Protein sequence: CASSEASRSEQYF.

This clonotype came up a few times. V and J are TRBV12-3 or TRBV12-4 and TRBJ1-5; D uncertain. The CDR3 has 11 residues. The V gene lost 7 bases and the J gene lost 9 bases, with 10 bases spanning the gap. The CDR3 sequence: CASTAIGPQHF. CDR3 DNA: TGTGCCAGCACCGCGATAGGGCCCCAGCATTTT.

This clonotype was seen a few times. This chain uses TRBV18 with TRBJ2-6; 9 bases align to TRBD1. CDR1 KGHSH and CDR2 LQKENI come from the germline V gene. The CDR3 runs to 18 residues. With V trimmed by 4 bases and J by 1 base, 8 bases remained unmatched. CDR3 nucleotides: TGTGCCAGCTCACTCATCCCGGGACAGGGTTCTGGGGCCAACGTCCTGACTTTC. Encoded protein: CASSLIPGQGSGANVLTF.

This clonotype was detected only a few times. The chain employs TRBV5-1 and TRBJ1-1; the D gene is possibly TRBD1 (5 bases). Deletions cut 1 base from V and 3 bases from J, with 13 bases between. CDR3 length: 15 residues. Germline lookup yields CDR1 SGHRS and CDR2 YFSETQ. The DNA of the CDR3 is TGCGCCAGCAGCTTGCAGGGACGTCCCCACACTGAAGCTTTCTTT. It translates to CASSLQGRPHTEAFF.

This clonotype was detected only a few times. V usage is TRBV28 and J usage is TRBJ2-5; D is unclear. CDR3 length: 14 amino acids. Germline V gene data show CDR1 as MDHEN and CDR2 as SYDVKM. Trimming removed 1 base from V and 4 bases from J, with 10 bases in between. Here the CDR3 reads CASSLYSSGETQYF. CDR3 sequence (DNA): TGTGCCAGCAGTTTATACTCCTCCGGAGAGACCCAGTACTTC.

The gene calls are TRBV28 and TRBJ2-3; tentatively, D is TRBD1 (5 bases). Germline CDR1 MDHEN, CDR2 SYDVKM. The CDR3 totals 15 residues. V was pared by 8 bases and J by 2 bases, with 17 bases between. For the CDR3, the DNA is TGTGCCAGCCAATCTGAGACAGATATCACAGATACGCAGTATTTT. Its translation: CASQSETDITDTQYF.

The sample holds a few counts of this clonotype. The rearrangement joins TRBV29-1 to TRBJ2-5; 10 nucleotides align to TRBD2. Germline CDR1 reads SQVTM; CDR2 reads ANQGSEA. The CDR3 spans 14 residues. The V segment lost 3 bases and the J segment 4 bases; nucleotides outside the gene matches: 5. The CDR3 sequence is CSVDVLAGAETQYF. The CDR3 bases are TGCAGCGTTGATGTTCTAGCGGGAGCAGAGACCCAGTACTTC.

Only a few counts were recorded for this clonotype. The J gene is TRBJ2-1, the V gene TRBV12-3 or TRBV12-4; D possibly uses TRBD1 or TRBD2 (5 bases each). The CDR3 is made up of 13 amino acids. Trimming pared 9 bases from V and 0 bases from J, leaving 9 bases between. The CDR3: CASWGSSYNEQFF. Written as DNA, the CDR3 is TGTGCCAGTTGGGGGAGCTCCTACAATGAGCAGTTCTTC.

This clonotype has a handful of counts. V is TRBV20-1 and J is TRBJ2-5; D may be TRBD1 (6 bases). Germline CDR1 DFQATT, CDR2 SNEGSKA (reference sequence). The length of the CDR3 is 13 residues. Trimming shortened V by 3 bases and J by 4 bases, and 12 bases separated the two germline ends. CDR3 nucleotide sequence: TGCAGTGCTAGCCTTGCAGGGGCAGAGACCCAGTACTTC. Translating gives CSASLAGAETQYF.

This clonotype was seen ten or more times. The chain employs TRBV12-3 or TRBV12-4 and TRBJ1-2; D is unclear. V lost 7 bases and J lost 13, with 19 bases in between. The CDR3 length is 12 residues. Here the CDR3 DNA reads TGTGCCAGCACCCTGCAGTCTTCCGCCAGCACCTTC. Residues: CASTLQSSASTF.

The CDR3 loop reads CASSLAETDTGELFF. CDR3 DNA: TGTGCCAGCAGCTTAGCAGAGACAGACACCGGGGAGCTGTTTTTT. J is TRBJ2-2 and V is TRBV7-9; maybe TRBD1 (5 bases). Germline values: CDR1 SEHNR, CDR2 FQNEAQ (reference sequence). The CDR3 is 15 amino acids. Trimming pared 0 bases from V and 3 bases from J, leaving 8 bases between.

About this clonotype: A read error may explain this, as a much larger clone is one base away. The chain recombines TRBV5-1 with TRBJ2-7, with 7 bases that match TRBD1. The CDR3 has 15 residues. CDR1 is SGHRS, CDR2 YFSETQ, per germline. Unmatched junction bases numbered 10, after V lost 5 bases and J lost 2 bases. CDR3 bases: TGCGCCAGCAGGTCCAATTGGGACAGCACCTACGAGCAGTACTTC. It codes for CASRSNWDSTYEQYF.